These 15 T cell receptor beta chains originate from one sample sequenced in a study of blood T cell repertoires in COVID-19. The protocol was immunoSEQ multiplex PCR, while the TCRdb copy is restricted to in-frame clones and leaves out a portion. The table shows some 350,000 clones, with around 87% occurring only once. The sample taken for sequencing was PBMCs or T cells enriched from blood (not recorded which). These receptors all come from a man aged 18 to 29 who had recovered from COVID-19.

The rearrangement uses TRBV7-9 and TRBJ1-2, with 9 bases identical to TRBD1. Germline V lookup: CDR1 SEHNR, CDR2 FQNEAQ (reference sequence). The CDR3 is made up of 13 amino acids. With 4 bases clipped from V and 8 bases from J, the junction kept 5 bases outside the gene matches. The CDR3 is CASSSGQGWGYTF. DNA for the CDR3: TGTGCCAGCAGCTCGGGACAGGGTTGGGGCTACACCTTC.

The J gene is TRBJ2-5, the V gene TRBV28, with D possibly matching TRBD1 (6 bases). The CDR3 is made up of 13 amino acids. V lost 6 bases and J 2 bases, leaving 10 bases between the germline ends. CDR1 is MDHEN and CDR2 is SYDVKM in the germline V gene. For the CDR3, the DNA is TGTGCCAGCAGAACTAGGGGGCAAGAGACCCAGTACTTC. Translated: CASRTRGQETQYF.

The table lists this clone with a few counts. Other DNA sequences in the same sample also yield this CDR3. V and J are TRBV27 and TRBJ2-5; a weak D match, TRBD1 (5 bases). This CDR3 region has 12 residues. Germline V gene lookup returns CDR1 MNHEY and CDR2 SMNVEV (reference sequence). V was shortened by 3 bases and J by 4 bases, with 6 bases between the two germline ends. Here the CDR3 reads CASSFRGETQYF. CDR3 nucleotide sequence: TGTGCCAGCAGTTTTAGGGGAGAGACCCAGTACTTC.

The chain employs TRBV28 and TRBJ1-6; D gene ambiguous. CDR3 length equals 22 residues. Trimming removed 3 bases from V and 4 bases from J, with 31 bases in between. Germline V CDR1 and CDR2: MDHEN, SYDVKM. The CDR3 loop is CASSLIIGESYDVSPYNSPLHF. In DNA form, the CDR3 reads TGTGCCAGCAGTTTGATCATCGGGGAGTCTTATGATGTTAGTCCTTATAATTCACCCCTCCACTTT.

The V gene is TRBV19, the J gene TRBJ1-4; D possibly corresponds to TRBD1 (5 bases). The CDR3 totals 15 residues. V lost 5 bases, J lost 5 bases, and 15 bases lay in between. Germline V gives CDR1 LNHDA, CDR2 SQIVND (reference sequence). CDR3 nucleotide sequence: TGTGCCAGTAGTCCACTGGGACGGGAGAATGAAAAACTGTTTTTT. It yields the protein CASSPLGRENEKLFF.

The chain combines TRBV2 with TRBJ2-1; the match to TRBD1 covers 8 bases. The V gene's germline CDR1 is SNHLY and CDR2 FYNNEI. The junction had 11 bases not matched to a gene; V was cut back by 9 bases and J by 7 bases. The CDR3 is 14 amino acids. CDR3 bases: TGTGCCAGGGAGCGCAGGGGGCTGAGGAATGAGCAGTTCTTC. It is translated as CARERRGLRNEQFF.

V usage is TRBV28 and J usage is TRBJ2-4, with D perhaps matching TRBD1 (5 bases). The V gene's germline CDR1 is MDHEN and CDR2 SYDVKM. CDR3 size: 13 residues. V lost 2 bases and J lost 7, with 9 bases in between. For the CDR3, the DNA is TGTGCCAGCAGTTTAATAGGGGTGAACATTCAGTACTTC. It translates to CASSLIGVNIQYF.

This chain uses TRBV9 with TRBJ2-5, with 8 bases that match TRBD2. V trimming: 2 bases; J trimming: 0 bases; junction bases outside the gene matches: 12. The CDR3 has 18 amino acids. Per germline, CDR1 SGDLS and CDR2 YYNGEE. The CDR3 DNA sequence: TGTGCCAGCAGCGTCGCCCGGGGGGGCGGTCGGTACCAAGAGACCCAGTACTTC. Amino acids: CASSVARGGGRYQETQYF.

The chain uses TRBV27 and TRBJ1-5; a weak D match, TRBD1 (6 bases). Trimming cost V 11 bases and J 6 bases, with 23 bases left between them. The CDR3 is 15 amino acids. The germline V gene has CDR1 MNHEY and CDR2 SMNVEV (reference sequence). The CDR3 DNA is TGTGCCCAATTTAGGGGCGGGGGGCTCGCTCAGCCCCAGCATTTT. It codes for CAQFRGGGLAQPQHF.

The chain uses TRBV18 and TRBJ1-5; 9 positions agree with TRBD1. This CDR3 region has 15 residues. J was trimmed by 6 bases and V by 4 bases; bases with no gene match: 7. Germline CDR1 and CDR2: KGHSH and LQKENI. The CDR3 DNA reads TGTGCCAGCTCACGAGGACAGGGGTTGGGTCAGCCCCAGCATTTT. It encodes CASSRGQGLGQPQHF.

The CDR3 DNA reads as TGTGCCACCAGCAGCGGGACTAGCGGCCCCAATGAGCAGTTCTTC. Its protein is CATSSGTSGPNEQFF. This rearrangement joins TRBV15 to TRBJ2-1; TRBD2 aligns across 11 bases. V lost 3 bases to trimming and J lost 6 bases; unmatched junction nucleotides: 4. CDR1 and CDR2 (germline): LNHNV, YYDKDF (reference sequence). The CDR3 totals 15 residues.

This clone was recorded a few times. V gene TRBV6-2 or TRBV6-3 combines with J gene TRBJ2-1; 7 bases map to TRBD1. Trimming at V came to 6 bases and at J to 2 bases, leaving 13 bases not matched to a gene. The length of the CDR3 is 17 residues. Per germline, CDR1 MNHEY and CDR2 SVGEGT. The CDR3 region has the DNA TGTGCCAGCAGCCGATACCCCGACAGGGAAACCTACAATGAGCAGTTCTTC. It specifies CASSRYPDRETYNEQFF.

V usage is TRBV10-3 and J usage is TRBJ2-3; D is undetermined. The germline V gene has CDR1 ENHRY and CDR2 SYGVKD. This CDR3 has 12 amino acids. V lost 6 bases, J lost 7 bases, and 11 bases lay in between. The CDR3 nucleotides read TGTGCCATCAGCCCCGCAGGAAATACGCAGTATTTT. Translation gives CAISPAGNTQYF.

This clone was seen more than once but under ten times. The chain has TRBV6-1 and TRBJ1-1; D unresolved. Per germline, CDR1 MNHNS and CDR2 SASEGT. The CDR3 contains 13 residues. V lost 2 bases to trimming and J lost 9 bases, with 13 bases between them. The CDR3 sequence is CASSERGARKAFF. The CDR3 DNA reads as TGTGCCAGCAGTGAACGAGGCGCCAGAAAAGCTTTCTTT.

The chain couples TRBV3-1 (or the pseudogene TRBV3-2) to TRBJ1-1; the D gene is possibly TRBD1 (6 bases). There are 13 residues in the CDR3. Germline V gene lookup returns CDR1 LGHDT and CDR2 YNNKEL (reference sequence). V shed 0 bases and J shed 11 bases, with 13 bases lying between them. DNA of the CDR3: TGTGCCAGCAGCCAAGATTTGGCAGGGGAGGCTTTCTTT. Its protein is CASSQDLAGEAFF.